This T cell receptor (beta chain) was sequenced for a study of blood T cells in healthy people across ages. Overall study results and limits: CMV status of donors was unknown, possibly confounding expanded clonotype changes.

As to this clonotype: Antigen unknown.

Sample-barcoded 5' priming and a J-beta primer mix drove a second PCR of 7 to 11 cycles. TCRdb reanalysed the 5' RACE reads using MiXCR and keeps one entry per CDR3 protein. The sample consists of more than 1.4 million distinct CDR3 sequences, around two fifths of them appearing once. V was trimmed by 0 bases and J by 2 bases, leaving 11 bases between them. The CDR3 is 14 residues long. In germline, CDR1 is DFQATT, CDR2 SNEGSKA (reference sequence). This chain links TRBV20-1 with TRBJ2-7, with TRBD1 as a possible D gene (6 bases). What was sequenced was blood. This receptor was obtained from a woman between 18 and 30 years old in good health. CDR3: CSARDLGQPYEQYF. The CDR3, as DNA: TGCAGTGCTAGAGATCTTGGACAGCCCTACGAGCAGTACTTC.